The 7 T cell receptor beta chains presented below share a single source sample, sequenced in a study of metastatic and nonmetastatic thyroid tumors. MiXCR reprocessed the PCR reads for TCRdb. The sample has some 16,000 clones, about 24% seen once. None of the patients had undergone any treatment ahead of thyroid surgery. Input material: tumor tissue. These TCRs come from a male donor with papillary thyroid cancer or a benign thyroid nodule (not recorded which). Some clones in this sample may be carry-over from other donors' samples.

This clone counts as medium-sized. The CDR3 DNA reads TGCGCCAGCAGCTTGGAAGGGGACGAGCAGTACTTC. Translated, it gives CASSLEGDEQYF. The chain uses TRBV5-1 and TRBJ2-7, with a possible D match to TRBD1 (5 bases). Per germline, CDR1 SGHRS and CDR2 YFSETQ. The CDR3 sequence is 12 residues long. V gave up 0 bases and J gave up 5 bases, with 6 bases separating them.

This clone turned up a few times. The CDR3 region has the DNA TGTGCCAGCAGTTCAGGACAGGGGTGGTCCGGGGAGCTGTTTTTT. Protein: CASSSGQGWSGELFF. V gene TRBV6-5 combines with J gene TRBJ2-2; 9 bases are shared with TRBD1. The CDR3 contains 15 residues. CDR1 MNHEY and CDR2 SVGAGI come from the germline V gene. Trimming at V came to 4 bases and at J to 6 bases, leaving 6 bases not matched to a gene.

The J gene is TRBJ2-1, the V gene TRBV5-1; 9 bases line up with TRBD2. Germline trimming cut 0 bases from V and 5 bases from J; bases unmatched to any gene: 6. CDR3 length: 16 residues. The germline V gene has CDR1 SGHRS and CDR2 YFSETQ. CDR3 sequence (DNA): TGCGCCAGCAGCTTGGATAGCGGGAGTAGCGACAATGAGCAGTTCTTC. Its protein product is CASSLDSGSSDNEQFF.

The chain couples TRBV7-2 to TRBJ2-2, with D possibly matching TRBD1 (6 bases). Trimming cost V 1 base and J 4 bases, with 7 bases left between them. Germline V gene data show CDR1 as SGHTA and CDR2 as FQGNSA. The length of the CDR3 is 14 residues. CDR3 bases: TGTGCCAGCAGCTTAGAACAGGGCACCGGGGAGCTGTTTTTT. Encoded protein: CASSLEQGTGELFF. Drawing the rest from reference TRBV7-2 and TRBJ2-2, the complete variable domain is GAGVSQSPSNKVTEKGKDVELRCDPISGHTALYWYRQSLGQGLEFLIYFQGNSAPDKSGLPSDRFSAERTGGSVSTLTIQRTQQEDSAVYLCASSLEQGTGELFFGEGSRLTVL.

There are many counts of this clone. This chain joins TRBV4-1 and TRBJ1-2; D unresolved. Germline values: CDR1 MGHRA, CDR2 YSYEKL. This CDR3 has 13 residues. The V end lost 1 base, the J end lost 4 bases, and 7 bases lay between the germline ends. The CDR3 nucleotides read TGCGCCAGCAGCCAAGTTCGCGTCTATGGCTACACCTTC. It encodes CASSQVRVYGYTF.

The chain couples TRBV28 to TRBJ1-3; TRBD1 is a possible D gene (6 bases). The CDR3 totals 14 residues. V lost 6 bases and J 0 bases, leaving 9 bases between the germline ends. The germline V gene has CDR1 MDHEN and CDR2 SYDVKM. The CDR3 is CASRQGFSGNTIYF. In DNA, the CDR3 is TGTGCCAGCAGGCAGGGGTTCTCTGGAAACACCATATATTTT.

This clone was counted many times. The chain is built from TRBV30 and TRBJ2-1; the D call may be TRBD1 or TRBD2 (5 bases each). This CDR3 is 14 amino acids long. V was cut by 6 bases and J by 5 bases, with 17 bases left in between. The germline CDR1 and CDR2 sequences are GTSNPN and SVGIG (reference sequence). CDR3 nucleotide sequence: TGTGCCTGTTCAGGGCTAGCAGATAACAATGAGCAGTTCTTC. Translating it yields CACSGLADNNEQFF.